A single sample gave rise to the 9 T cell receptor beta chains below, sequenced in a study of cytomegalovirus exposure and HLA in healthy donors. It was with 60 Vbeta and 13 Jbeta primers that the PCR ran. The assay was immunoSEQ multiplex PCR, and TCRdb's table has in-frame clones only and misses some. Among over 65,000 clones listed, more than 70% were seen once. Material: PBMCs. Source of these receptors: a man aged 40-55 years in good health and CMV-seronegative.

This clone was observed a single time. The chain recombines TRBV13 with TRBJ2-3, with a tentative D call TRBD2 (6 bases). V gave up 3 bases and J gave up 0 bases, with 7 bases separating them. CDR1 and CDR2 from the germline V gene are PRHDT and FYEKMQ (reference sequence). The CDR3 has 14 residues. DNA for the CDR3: TGTGCCAGCAGCTTGGGAGGAAGCACAGATACGCAGTATTTT. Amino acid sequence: CASSLGGSTDTQYF.

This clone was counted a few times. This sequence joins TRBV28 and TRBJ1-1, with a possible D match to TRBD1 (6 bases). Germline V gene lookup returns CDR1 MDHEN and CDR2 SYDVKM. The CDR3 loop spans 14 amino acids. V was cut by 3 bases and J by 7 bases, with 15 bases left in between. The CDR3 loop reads CASSFLMGHHEAFF. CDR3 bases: TGTGCCAGCAGTTTTTTGATGGGACACCATGAAGCTTTCTTT.

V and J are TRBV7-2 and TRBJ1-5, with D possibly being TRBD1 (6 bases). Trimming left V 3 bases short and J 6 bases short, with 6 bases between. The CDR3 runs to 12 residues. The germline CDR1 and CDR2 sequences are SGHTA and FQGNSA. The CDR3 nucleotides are TGTGCCAGCAGCTTGGACAGTCAGCCCCAGCATTTT. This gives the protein CASSLDSQPQHF.

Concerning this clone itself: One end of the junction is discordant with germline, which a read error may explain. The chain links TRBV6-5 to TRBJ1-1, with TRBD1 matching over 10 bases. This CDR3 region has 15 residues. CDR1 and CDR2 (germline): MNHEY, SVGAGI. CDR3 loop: CASSSPGQGNTGAFF. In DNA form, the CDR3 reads TGTGCCAGCAGTAGCCCGGGACAGGGGAACACTGGAGCTTTCTTT.

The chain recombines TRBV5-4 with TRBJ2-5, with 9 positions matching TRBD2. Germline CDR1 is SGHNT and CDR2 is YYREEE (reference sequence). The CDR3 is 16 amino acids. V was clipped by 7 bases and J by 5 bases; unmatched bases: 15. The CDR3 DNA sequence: TGTGCCAGCCATCCGGGCGGGAGGGCCGTTTTGGAGACCCAGTACTTC. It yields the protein CASHPGGRAVLETQYF.

The CDR3 nucleotides read TGCGCCAGCAGCTTGTTGACTAGCGGGGGACCCGAGCAGTTCTTC. This sequence encodes CASSLLTSGGPEQFF. The rearrangement uses TRBV5-1 and TRBJ2-1; TRBD2 matches 12 bases. J lost 10 bases, V lost 1 base, and 6 bases had no gene match. The CDR3 runs 15 residues. Germline CDR1 SGHRS, CDR2 YFSETQ.

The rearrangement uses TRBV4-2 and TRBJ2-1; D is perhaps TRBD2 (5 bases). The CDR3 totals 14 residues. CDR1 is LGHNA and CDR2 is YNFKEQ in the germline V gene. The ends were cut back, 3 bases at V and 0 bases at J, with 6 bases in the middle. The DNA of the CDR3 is TGTGCCAGCAGCCACGGGGACTCCTACAATGAGCAGTTCTTC. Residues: CASSHGDSYNEQFF.

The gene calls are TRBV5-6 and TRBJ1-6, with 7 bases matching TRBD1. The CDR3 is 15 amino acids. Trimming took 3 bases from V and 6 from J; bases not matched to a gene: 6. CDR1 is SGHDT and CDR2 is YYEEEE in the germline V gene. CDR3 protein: CASSSTHRGNSPLHF. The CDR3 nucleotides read TGTGCCAGCAGCTCAACCCACAGGGGTAATTCACCCCTCCACTTT.

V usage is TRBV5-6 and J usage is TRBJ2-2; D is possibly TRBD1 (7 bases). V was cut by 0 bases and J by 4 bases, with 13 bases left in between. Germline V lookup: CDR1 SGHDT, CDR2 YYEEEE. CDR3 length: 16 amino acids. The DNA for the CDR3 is TGTGCCAGCAGCTTGGGAGGAGGGGGCGGCACCGGGGAGCTGTTTTTT. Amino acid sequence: CASSLGGGGGTGELFF.